This T cell receptor (beta chain) appears in the sequencing data of a study of Ad26.COV2.S vaccination and SARS-CoV-2 variants. Overall study findings and caveats: Vaccine and placebo groups showed comparable non-spike TCR breadth. In vaccinated individuals, spike-specific CD8+ and CD4+ T cell responses reportedly displayed substantial breadth.

Note on this clone: What it binds is not known.

Some clones are missing from TCRdb's copy, which holds only in-frame ones; the method was immunoSEQ multiplex PCR. The sample includes roughly 380,000 clones, about 91% of them seen just once. This sequence was found in a human donor who had recovered from COVID-19. This specimen consisted of peripheral blood, obtained after recovery from COVID-19.

The CDR3 loop reads CASSQDGGRPAYGYTF. CDR3 in DNA: TGTGCCAGCAGCCAAGATGGGGGACGGCCTGCCTATGGCTACACCTTC. The chain is built from TRBV3-1 (or the pseudogene TRBV3-2) and TRBJ1-2, with a tentative D call TRBD1 (5 bases). The CDR3 runs to 16 residues. V was cut by 0 bases and J by 4 bases, with 15 bases left in between. The germline CDR1 and CDR2 sequences are LGHDT and YNNKEL (reference sequence).